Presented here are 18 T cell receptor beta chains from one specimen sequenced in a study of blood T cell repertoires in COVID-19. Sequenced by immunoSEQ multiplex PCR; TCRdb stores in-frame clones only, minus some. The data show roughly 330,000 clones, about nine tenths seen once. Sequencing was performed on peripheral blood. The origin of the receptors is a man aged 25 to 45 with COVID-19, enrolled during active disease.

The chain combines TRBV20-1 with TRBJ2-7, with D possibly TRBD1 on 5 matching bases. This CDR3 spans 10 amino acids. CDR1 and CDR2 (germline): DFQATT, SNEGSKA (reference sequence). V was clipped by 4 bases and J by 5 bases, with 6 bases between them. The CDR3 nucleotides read TGCAGTGCTATAGGGGACGAGCAGTACTTC. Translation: CSAIGDEQYF.

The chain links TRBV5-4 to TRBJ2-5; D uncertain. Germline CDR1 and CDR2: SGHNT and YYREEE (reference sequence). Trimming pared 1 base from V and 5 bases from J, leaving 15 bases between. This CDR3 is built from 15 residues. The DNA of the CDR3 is TGTGCCAGCAGCTTGAGCGCTAGAACTTTGGAGACCCAGTACTTC. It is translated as CASSLSARTLETQYF.

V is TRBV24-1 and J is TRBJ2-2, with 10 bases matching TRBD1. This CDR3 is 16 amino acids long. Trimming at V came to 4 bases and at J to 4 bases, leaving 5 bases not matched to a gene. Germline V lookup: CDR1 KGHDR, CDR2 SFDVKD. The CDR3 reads CATSDPGDRGTGELFF. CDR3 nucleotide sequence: TGTGCCACCAGTGACCCAGGGGACAGGGGCACCGGGGAGCTGTTTTTT.

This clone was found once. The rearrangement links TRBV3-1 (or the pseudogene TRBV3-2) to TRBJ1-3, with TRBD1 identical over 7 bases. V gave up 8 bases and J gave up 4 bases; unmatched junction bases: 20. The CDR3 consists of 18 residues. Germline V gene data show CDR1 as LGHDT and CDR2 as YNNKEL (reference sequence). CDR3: CASAPWGTESSKGNTIYF. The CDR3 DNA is TGTGCCAGCGCCCCTTGGGGGACAGAGTCATCGAAGGGAAACACCATATATTTT.

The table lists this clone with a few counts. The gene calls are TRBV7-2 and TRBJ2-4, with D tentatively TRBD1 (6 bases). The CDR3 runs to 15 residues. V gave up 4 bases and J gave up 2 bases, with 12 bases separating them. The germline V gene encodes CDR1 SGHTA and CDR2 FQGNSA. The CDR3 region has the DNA TGTGCCAGCAGCTACTCCCGGGACACCAAAAACATTCAGTACTTC. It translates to CASSYSRDTKNIQYF. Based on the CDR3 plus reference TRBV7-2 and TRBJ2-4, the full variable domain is GAGVSQSPSNKVTEKGKDVELRCDPISGHTALYWYRQSLGQGLEFLIYFQGNSAPDKSGLPSDRFSAERTGGSVSTLTIQRTQQEDSAVYLCASSYSRDTKNIQYFGAGTRLSVL.

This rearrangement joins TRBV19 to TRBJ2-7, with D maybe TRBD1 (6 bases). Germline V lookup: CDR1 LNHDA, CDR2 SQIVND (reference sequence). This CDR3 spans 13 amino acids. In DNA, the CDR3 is TGTATTTTTCCGGGACACTTCGAATACGAGCAGTACTTC. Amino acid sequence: CIFPGHFEYEQYF.

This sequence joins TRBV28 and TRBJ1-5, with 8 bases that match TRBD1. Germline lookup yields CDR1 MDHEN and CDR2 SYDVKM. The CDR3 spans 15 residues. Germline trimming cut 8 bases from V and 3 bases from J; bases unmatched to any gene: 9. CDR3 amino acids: CASSGQGGVNQPQHF. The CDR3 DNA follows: TGTGCCAGCTCCGGACAGGGAGGGGTCAATCAGCCCCAGCATTTT.

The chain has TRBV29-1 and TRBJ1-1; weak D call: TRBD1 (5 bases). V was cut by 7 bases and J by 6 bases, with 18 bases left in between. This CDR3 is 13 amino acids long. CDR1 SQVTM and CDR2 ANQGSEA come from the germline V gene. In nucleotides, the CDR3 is TGCAGCGCCCGTAAACAGGTCCGGGCTGAAGCTTTCTTT. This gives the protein CSARKQVRAEAFF.

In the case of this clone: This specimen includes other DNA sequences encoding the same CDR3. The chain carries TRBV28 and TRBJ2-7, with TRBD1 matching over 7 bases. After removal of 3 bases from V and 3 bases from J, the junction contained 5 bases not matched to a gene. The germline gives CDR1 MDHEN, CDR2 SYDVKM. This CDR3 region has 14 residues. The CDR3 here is CASSLAGTVYEQYF. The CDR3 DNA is TGTGCCAGCAGTTTGGCCGGGACAGTCTACGAGCAGTACTTC. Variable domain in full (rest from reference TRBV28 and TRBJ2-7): DVKVTQSSRYLVKRTGEKVFLECVQDMDHENMFWYRQDPGLGLRLIYFSYDVKMKEKGDIPEGYSVSREKKERFSLILESASTNQTSMYLCASSLAGTVYEQYFGPGTRLTVT.

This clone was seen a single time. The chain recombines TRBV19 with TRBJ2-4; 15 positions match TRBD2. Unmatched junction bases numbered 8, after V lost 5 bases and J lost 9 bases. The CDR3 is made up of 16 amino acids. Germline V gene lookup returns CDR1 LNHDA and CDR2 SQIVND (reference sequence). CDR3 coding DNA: TGTGCCAGTAGTGGCGGACTAGCGGGGGGGCGCGGCATTCAGTACTTC. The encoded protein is CASSGGLAGGRGIQYF. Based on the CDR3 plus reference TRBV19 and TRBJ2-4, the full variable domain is DGGITQSPKYLFRKEGQNVTLSCEQNLNHDAMYWYRQDPGQGLRLIYYSQIVNDFQKGDIAEGYSVSREKKESFPLTVTSAQKNPTAFYLCASSGGLAGGRGIQYFGAGTRLSVL.

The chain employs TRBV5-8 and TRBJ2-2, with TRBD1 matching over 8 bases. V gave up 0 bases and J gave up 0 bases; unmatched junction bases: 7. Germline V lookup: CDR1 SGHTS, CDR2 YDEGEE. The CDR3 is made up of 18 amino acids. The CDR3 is CASSLETGVFPNTGELFF. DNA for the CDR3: TGTGCCAGCAGCTTGGAGACAGGGGTTTTCCCGAACACCGGGGAGCTGTTTTTT.

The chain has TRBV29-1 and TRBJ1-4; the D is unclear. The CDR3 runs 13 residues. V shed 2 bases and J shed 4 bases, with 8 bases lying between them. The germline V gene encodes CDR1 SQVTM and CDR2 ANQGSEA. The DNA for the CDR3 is TGCAGCGTTGAAAGTGGCCATAATGAAAAACTGTTTTTT. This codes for CSVESGHNEKLFF.

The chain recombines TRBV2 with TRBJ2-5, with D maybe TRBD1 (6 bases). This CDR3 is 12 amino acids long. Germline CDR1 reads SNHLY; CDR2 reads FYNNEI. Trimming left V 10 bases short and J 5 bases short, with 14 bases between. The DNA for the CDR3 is TGTGCCACCAGCCCAGGGGCTGAGACCCAGTACTTC. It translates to CATSPGAETQYF.

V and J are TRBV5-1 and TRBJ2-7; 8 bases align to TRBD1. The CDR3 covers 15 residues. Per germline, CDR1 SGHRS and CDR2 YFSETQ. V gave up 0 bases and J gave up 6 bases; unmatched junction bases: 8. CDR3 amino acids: CASSLAPDREGEQYF. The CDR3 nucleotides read TGCGCCAGCAGCTTGGCCCCGGACAGGGAAGGCGAGCAGTACTTC.

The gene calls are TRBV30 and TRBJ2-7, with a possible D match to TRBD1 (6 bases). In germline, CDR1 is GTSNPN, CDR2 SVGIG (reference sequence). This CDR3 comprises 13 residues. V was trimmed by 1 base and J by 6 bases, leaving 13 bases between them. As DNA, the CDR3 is TGTGCCTGGAGTGAACAGGGTTTTGGCGAGCAGTACTTC. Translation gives CAWSEQGFGEQYF.

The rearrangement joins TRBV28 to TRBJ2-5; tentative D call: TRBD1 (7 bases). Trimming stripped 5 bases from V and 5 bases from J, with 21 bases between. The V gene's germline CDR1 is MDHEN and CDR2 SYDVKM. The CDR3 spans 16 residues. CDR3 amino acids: CASSQTPTGRWETQYF. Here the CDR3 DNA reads TGTGCCAGCAGTCAGACTCCGACAGGGAGGTGGGAGACCCAGTACTTC.

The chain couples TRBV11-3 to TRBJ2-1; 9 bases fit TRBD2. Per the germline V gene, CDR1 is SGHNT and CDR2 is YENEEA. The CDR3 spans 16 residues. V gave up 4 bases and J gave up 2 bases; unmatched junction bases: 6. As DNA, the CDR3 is TGTGCCAGCAGCTGGGCTAGCGGGGCCACCTACAATGAGCAGTTCTTC. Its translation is CASSWASGATYNEQFF.

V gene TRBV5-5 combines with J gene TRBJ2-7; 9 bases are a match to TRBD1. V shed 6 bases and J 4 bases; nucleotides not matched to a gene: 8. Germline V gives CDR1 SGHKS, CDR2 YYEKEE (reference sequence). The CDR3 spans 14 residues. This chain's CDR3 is CASNLNRGPYEQYF. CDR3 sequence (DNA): TGTGCCAGCAACCTGAACAGGGGGCCGTACGAGCAGTACTTC.